A selection of T cell receptor beta chains follows, all from one sample in a study of metastatic and nonmetastatic thyroid tumors. TCRdb re-called the PCR reads with MiXCR. The sample consists of tens of thousands of clones, under 15% of them appearing once. Sequenced material: blood. The receptors stem from a female donor with papillary thyroid cancer or a benign thyroid nodule (not recorded which). Some clones in this sample may be carry-over from other donors' samples. CDR3s include the opening cysteine and the closing phenylalanine or tryptophan. Fields, in order: J gene, clone size, V gene, D gene, CDR3 DNA, CDR3 protein. D genes are given only for firm matches. Rows give clone size only sometimes, using once, few, many, or a class for an expanded clone.

TRBJ2-3 | few | TRBV4-2 | . | TGTGCCAGCAGCCAAGGGGCAGGGTTCAGCGGCCTAGATACGCAGTATTTT | CASSQGAGFSGLDTQYF
TRBJ2-7 | many | TRBV6-1 | . | TGTGCCAGCATTCTTCAATGGGACTCCTACGAGCAGTACTTC | CASILQWDSYEQYF
TRBJ1-3 | many | TRBV12-3/TRBV12-4 | . | TGTGCCAGCAGGCGAGGGGGATCTGGAAACACCATATATTTT | CASRRGGSGNTIYF
TRBJ2-6 | . | TRBV5-6 | . | TGTGCCAGCAGCTTTTTCAAAGGTTGGGCCAACGTCCTGACTTTC | CASSFFKGWANVLTF
TRBJ2-3 | many | TRBV20-1 | TRBD1 | TGCAGTGCTAGTCGGTACAGGGGAAGTCCAGATACGCAGTATTTT | CSASRYRGSPDTQYF
TRBJ2-3 | . | TRBV20-1 | . | TGCAGTCCTAGTCCCGCCGGTAGGTGGGATACGCAGTATTTT | CSPSPAGRWDTQYF
TRBJ2-5 | many | TRBV3-1 | TRBD2 | TGTGCCAGCAGCCCGGGTAGCGGGGGGGCCCAAGAGACCCAGTACTTC | CASSPGSGGAQETQYF
TRBJ1-1 | . | TRBV27 | . | TGTGCCAGCAGATTTACACATGGAGTTGGTGGCACTGAAGCTTTCTTT | CASRFTHGVGGTEAFF
TRBJ2-7 | many | TRBV7-3 | . | TGTGCCAGCAGCTTAGGAGGGGATCGCTACGAGCAGTACTTC | CASSLGGDRYEQYF
TRBJ2-4 | many | TRBV3-1 | TRBD1 | TGTGCCAGCAGCCCGCGAGAACAGGGGTTGGTCATTCAGTACTTC | CASSPREQGLVIQYF
TRBJ1-1 | many | TRBV18 | TRBD1 | TGTGCCAGCTCACCATCGGGACAGGGTTCCCAAGCTTTCTTT | CASSPSGQGSQAFF
TRBJ2-2 | many | TRBV7-9 | . | TGTGCCAGCAGCTTTCAGGGGGGAAACGGGGAGCTGTTTTTT | CASSFQGGNGELFF
TRBJ1-3 | . | TRBV27 | . | TGTGCCAGCGTAATGGGAAAGACGAACACCATATATTTT | CASVMGKTNTIYF
TRBJ2-3 | . | TRBV5-1 | . | TGCGCCACTGCAGGGGGGAGCACAGATACGCAGTATTTT | CATAGGSTDTQYF
TRBJ2-7 | many | TRBV12-3/TRBV12-4 | . | TGTGCCAGCAGTTTCGGCAGGGCCTACGAGCAGTACTTC | CASSFGRAYEQYF